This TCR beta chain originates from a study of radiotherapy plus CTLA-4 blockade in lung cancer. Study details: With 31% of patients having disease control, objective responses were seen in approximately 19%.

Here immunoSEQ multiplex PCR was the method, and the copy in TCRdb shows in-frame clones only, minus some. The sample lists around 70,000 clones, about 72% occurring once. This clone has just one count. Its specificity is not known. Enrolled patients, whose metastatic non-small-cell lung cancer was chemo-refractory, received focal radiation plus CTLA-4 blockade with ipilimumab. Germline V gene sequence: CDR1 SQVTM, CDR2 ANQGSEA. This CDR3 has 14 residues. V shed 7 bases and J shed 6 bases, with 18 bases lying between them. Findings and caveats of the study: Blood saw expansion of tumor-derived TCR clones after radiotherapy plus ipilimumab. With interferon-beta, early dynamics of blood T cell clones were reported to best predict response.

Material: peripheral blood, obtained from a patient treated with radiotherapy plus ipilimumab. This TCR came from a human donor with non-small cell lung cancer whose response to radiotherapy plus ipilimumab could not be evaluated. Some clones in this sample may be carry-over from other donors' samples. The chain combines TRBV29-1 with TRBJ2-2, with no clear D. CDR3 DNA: TGCAGCGCATCTCCGCAGGTCCAAGCCGGGGAGCTGTTTTTT. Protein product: CSASPQVQAGELFF.